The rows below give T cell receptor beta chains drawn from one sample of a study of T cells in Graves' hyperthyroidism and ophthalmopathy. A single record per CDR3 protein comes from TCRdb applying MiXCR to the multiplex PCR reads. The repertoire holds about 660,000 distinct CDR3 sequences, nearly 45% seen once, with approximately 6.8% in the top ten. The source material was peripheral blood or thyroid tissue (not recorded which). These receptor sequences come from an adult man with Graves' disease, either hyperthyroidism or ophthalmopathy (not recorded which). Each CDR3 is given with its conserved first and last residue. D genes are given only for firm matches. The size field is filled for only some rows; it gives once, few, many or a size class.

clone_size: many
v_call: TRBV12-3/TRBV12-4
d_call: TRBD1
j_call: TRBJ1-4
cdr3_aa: CASSPGGQGEKLFF
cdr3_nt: TGTGCCAGCAGTCCAGGGGGTCAAGGTGAAAAACTGTTTTTT

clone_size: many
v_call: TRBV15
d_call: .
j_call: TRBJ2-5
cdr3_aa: CATERGTQETQYF
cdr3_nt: TGTGCCACGGAGAGGGGGACCCAAGAGACCCAGTACTTC

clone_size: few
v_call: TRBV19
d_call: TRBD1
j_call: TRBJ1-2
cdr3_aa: CASSMIGQGYGYTF
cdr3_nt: TGTGCCAGTAGTATGATTGGACAGGGCTATGGCTACACCTTC

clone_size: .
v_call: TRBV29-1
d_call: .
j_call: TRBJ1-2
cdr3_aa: CSAQQGTSSLYGYTF
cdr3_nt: TGCAGCGCCCAACAGGGAACCTCCTCGTTGTATGGCTACACCTTC

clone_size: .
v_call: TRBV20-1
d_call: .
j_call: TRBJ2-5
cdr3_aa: CSARLATQETQYF
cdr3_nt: TGCAGTGCTAGATTGGCAACTCAAGAGACCCAGTACTTC

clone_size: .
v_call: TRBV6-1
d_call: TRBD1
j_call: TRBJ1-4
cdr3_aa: CASSIQGGGEKLFF
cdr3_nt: TGTGCCAGCAGTATCCAGGGGGGTGGTGAAAAACTGTTTTTT

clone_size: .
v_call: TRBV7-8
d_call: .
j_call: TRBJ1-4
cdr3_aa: CASSLNTLNEKLFF
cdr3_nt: TGTGCCAGCAGCCTAAACACATTAAATGAAAAACTGTTTTTT

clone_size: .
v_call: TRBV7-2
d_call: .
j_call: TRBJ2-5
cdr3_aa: CASSYFRDPQETQYF
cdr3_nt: TGTGCCAGCAGTTACTTCAGGGACCCCCAAGAGACCCAGTACTTC

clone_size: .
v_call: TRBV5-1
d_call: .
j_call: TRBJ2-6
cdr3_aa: CASGFISSGANVLTF
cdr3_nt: TGCGCCAGCGGCTTCATAAGCTCTGGGGCCAACGTCCTGACTTTC

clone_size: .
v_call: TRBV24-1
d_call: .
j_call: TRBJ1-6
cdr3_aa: CATSAGILALHF
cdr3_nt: TGTGCCACCAGTGCGGGGATTTTGGCCCTCCACTTT

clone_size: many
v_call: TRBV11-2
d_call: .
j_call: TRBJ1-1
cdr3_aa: CASSHALGAFF
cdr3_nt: TGTGCCAGCAGCCACGCTCTGGGAGCTTTCTTT

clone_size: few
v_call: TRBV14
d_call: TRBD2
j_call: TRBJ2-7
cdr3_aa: CASSRRSGGLHHEQYF
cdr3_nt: TGTGCCAGCAGCCGACGTAGCGGGGGCCTACATCACGAGCAGTACTTC

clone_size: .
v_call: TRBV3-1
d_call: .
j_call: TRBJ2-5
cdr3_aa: CASSPPRTAWETQYF
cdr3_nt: TGTGCCAGCAGCCCCCCAAGGACAGCTTGGGAGACCCAGTACTTC

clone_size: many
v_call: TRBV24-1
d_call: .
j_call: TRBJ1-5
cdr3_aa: CATSDSGTHQPQHF
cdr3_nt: TGTGCCACCAGTGACTCCGGGACTCATCAGCCCCAGCATTTT

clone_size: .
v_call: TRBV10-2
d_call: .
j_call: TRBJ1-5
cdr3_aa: CASSTGRNQPQHF
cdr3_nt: TGCGCCAGCAGTACAGGGAGAAATCAGCCCCAGCATTTT

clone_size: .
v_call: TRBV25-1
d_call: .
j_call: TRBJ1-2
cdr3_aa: CAISGGYGYTF
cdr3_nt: TGTGCCATAAGCGGGGGGTATGGCTACACCTTC

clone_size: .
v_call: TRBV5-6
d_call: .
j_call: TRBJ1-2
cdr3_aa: CASSTTIRDFSEGYTF
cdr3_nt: TGTGCCAGCAGCACGACAATCCGGGATTTCTCAGAGGGCTACACCTTC

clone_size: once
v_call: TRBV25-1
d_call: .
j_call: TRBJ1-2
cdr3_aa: CASSEYIQANKGYTF
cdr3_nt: TGTGCCAGCAGTGAATATATCCAGGCGAATAAAGGCTACACCTTC

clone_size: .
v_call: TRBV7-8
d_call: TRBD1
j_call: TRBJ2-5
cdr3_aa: CASSQGGRETQYF
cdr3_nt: TGTGCCAGCAGCCAAGGGGGCCGAGAGACCCAGTACTTC

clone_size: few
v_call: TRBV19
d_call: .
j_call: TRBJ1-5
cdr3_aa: CASSIGLGGGSDRPQHF
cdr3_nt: TGTGCCAGTAGTATCGGGCTCGGGGGGGGGTCCGATCGGCCCCAGCATTTT

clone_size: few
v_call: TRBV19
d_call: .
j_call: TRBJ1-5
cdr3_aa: CASSIVGGLDQPQHF
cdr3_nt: TGTGCCAGTAGTATAGTAGGGGGGCTCGATCAGCCCCAGCATTTT

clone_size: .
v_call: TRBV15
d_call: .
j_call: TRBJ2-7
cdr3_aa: CATSSRTGIPYEQYF
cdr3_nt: TGTGCCACCAGTTCTCGTACAGGGATCCCCTACGAGCAGTACTTC

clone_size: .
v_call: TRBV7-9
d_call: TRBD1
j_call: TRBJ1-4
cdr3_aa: CASSRRGKGKTVF
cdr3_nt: TGTGCCAGCAGCCGCAGGGGGAAGGGAAAAACTGTTTTT

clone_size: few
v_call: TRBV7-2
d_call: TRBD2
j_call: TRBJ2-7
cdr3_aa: CASSQRTSGVYEQYF
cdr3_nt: TGTGCCAGCAGCCAACGGACTAGCGGGGTCTACGAGCAGTACTTC

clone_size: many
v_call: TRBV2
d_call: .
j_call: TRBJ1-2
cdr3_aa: CASSPGPSQYGYTF
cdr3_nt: TGTGCCAGCAGTCCGGGTCCGAGTCAATATGGCTACACCTTC

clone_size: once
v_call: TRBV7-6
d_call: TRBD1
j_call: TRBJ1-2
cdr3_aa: CASRTGEDRGYTF
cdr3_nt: TGTGCCAGCAGAACAGGGGAGGATCGGGGCTACACCTTC

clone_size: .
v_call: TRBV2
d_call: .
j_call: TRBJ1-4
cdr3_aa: CASSPSGTNEKLFF
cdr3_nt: TGTGCCAGCTCGCCCTCAGGGACTAATGAAAAACTGTTTTTT

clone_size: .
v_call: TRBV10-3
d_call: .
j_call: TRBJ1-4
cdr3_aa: CASSEAGNSKEKLFF
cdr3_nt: TGTGCCAGCAGTGAAGCCGGTAATTCGAAGGAAAAACTGTTTTTT

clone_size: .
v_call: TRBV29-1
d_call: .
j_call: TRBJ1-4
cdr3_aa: CSVGRDNNEKLFF
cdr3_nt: TGCAGCGTAGGACGGGACAATAATGAAAAACTGTTTTTT

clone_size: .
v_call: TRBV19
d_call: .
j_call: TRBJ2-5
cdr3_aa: CASSGHLEETQYF
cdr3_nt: TGTGCCAGTTCCGGACACCTAGAAGAGACCCAGTACTTC

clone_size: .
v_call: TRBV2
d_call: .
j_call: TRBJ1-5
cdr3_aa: CASKGGSNQPQHF
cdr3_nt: TGTGCCAGCAAGGGGGGTAGCAATCAGCCCCAGCATTTT

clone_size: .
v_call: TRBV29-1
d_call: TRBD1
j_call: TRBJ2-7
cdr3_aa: CSVDVGTGAYEQYF
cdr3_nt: TGCAGCGTTGACGTCGGGACAGGGGCCTACGAGCAGTACTTC

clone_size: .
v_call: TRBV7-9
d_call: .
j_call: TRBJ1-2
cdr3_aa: CASSLVPWGGGDGYTF
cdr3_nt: TGTGCCAGCAGCTTAGTTCCCTGGGGAGGGGGAGATGGCTACACCTTC

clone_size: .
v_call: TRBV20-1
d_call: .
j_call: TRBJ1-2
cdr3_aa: CRGGQGTYGYTF
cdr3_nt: TGCAGAGGCGGGCAGGGTACCTATGGCTACACCTTC

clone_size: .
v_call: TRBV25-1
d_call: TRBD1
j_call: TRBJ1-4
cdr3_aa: CASSEAGQGREKLFF
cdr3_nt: TGTGCCAGCAGTGAGGCAGGACAGGGGAGGGAAAAACTGTTTTTT

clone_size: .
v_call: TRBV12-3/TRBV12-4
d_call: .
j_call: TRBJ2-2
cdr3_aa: CASSGRILRAGELFF
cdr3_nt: TGTGCCAGCAGTGGACGGATCCTGAGGGCCGGGGAGCTGTTTTTT

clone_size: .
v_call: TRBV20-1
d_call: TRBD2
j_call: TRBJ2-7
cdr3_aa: CSARPGTSGTLSYEQYF
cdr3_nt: TGCAGTGCTAGACCCGGGACTAGCGGGACCCTCTCCTACGAGCAGTACTTC

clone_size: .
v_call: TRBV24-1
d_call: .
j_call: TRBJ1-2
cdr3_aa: CATSDRTGSTYGYTF
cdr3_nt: TGTGCCACCAGTGATCGAACAGGGTCCACGTATGGCTACACCTTC

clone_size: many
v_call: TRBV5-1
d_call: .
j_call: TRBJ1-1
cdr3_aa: CASSLGPQSNTEAFF
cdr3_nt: TGCGCCAGCAGCTTAGGACCGCAGTCGAACACTGAAGCTTTCTTT

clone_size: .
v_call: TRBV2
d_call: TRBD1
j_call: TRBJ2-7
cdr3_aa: CASRALPGQGAYEQYF
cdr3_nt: TGTGCCAGCAGGGCCTTACCGGGACAGGGGGCCTACGAGCAGTACTTC

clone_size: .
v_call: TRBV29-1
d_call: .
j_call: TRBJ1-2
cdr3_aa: CSVERGGYTF
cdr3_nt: TGCAGCGTTGAACGAGGGGGCTACACCTTC

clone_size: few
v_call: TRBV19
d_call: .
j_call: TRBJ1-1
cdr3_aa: CASTETVMNTEAFF
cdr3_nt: TGTGCCAGTACGGAGACAGTAATGAACACTGAAGCTTTCTTT

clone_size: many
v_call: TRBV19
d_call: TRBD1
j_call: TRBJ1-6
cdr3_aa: CASSSIGGKNSPLHF
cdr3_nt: TGTGCCAGTAGTTCAATAGGGGGCAAGAATTCACCCCTCCACTTT

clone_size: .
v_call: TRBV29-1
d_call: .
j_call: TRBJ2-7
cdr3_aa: CSVDGEDPYEQYF
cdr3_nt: TGCAGCGTTGATGGGGAGGACCCCTACGAGCAGTACTTC

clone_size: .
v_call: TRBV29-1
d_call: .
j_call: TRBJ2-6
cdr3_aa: CSRGGSGANVLTF
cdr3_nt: TGCAGCAGGGGGGGCTCTGGGGCCAACGTCCTGACTTTC

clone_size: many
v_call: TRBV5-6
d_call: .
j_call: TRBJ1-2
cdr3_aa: CASSLVGAGYTF
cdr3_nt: TGTGCCAGCAGCTTGGTGGGTGCTGGCTACACCTTC

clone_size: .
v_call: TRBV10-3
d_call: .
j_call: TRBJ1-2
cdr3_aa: CASSQGRGDYTF
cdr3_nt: TGTGCCAGCAGTCAGGGTAGGGGTGACTACACCTTC

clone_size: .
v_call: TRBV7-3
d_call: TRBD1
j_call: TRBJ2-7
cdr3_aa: CASNARRQGPYEQYF
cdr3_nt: TGTGCCAGCAACGCCCGGCGACAGGGGCCCTACGAGCAGTACTTC

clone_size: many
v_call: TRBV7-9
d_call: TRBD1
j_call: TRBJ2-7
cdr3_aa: CASSLDRGDYEQYF
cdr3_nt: TGTGCCAGCAGCTTGGACAGGGGGGACTACGAGCAGTACTTC

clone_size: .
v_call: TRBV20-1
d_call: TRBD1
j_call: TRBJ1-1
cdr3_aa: CSARRTGIGTEAFF
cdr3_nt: TGCAGTGCTAGACGGACAGGGATCGGCACTGAAGCTTTCTTT

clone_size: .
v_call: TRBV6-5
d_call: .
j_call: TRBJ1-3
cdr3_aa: CASSWDGNSGNTIYF
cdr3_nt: TGTGCCAGCAGTTGGGACGGAAACTCTGGAAACACCATATATTTT